The 21 T cell receptor beta chains given below trace back to one sample, sequenced in a study of T cell responses to AZD1222 COVID-19 vaccine. TCRdb keeps only in-frame clones here, not all; method: immunoSEQ multiplex PCR. The repertoire includes roughly 160,000 clones, about nine tenths of them detected once, and over 1.2% sits in the top ten. This sample comprised peripheral blood, obtained on day 0 of AZD1222 vaccination. The receptors shown here come from an adult in good health.

The V call is TRBV28, the J call TRBJ1-1, with D perhaps TRBD1 (5 bases). The V gene lost 4 bases and the J gene lost 1 base, with 13 bases spanning the gap. Germline assignment: CDR1 MDHEN and CDR2 SYDVKM. This CDR3 is built from 15 residues. The CDR3 nucleotides read TGTGCCAGCAGTTCCCCGGGGCTTAAGAACACTGAAGCTTTCTTT. Protein product: CASSSPGLKNTEAFF.

The chain has TRBV5-1 and TRBJ2-7, with TRBD2 as a possible D gene (6 bases). Germline assignment: CDR1 SGHRS and CDR2 YFSETQ. V gave up 1 base and J gave up 3 bases, with 14 bases separating them. This CDR3 spans 15 amino acids. Here the CDR3 DNA reads TGCGCCAGCAGCTTGCAGGAGGGGATGGTCTACGAGCAGTACTTC. Protein sequence: CASSLQEGMVYEQYF.

In this sample, this clone turned up many times. The chain is built from TRBV6-5 and TRBJ1-6; 10 positions match TRBD1. The germline V gene encodes CDR1 MNHEY and CDR2 SVGAGI. The CDR3 is 15 residues long. J was trimmed by 5 bases and V by 2 bases; bases with no gene match: 0. CDR3 sequence reads: CASSYDRGHNSPLHF. The CDR3 region has the DNA TGTGCCAGCAGTTACGACAGGGGGCATAATTCACCCCTCCACTTT.

The chain joins TRBV6-5 to TRBJ1-3; 7 bases match TRBD1. This CDR3 has 16 residues. Germline lookup yields CDR1 MNHEY and CDR2 SVGAGI. The V gene end was trimmed by 2 bases and the J gene end by 2 bases; junction bases not matched to a gene: 6. The CDR3 is CASSYTPGQTGNTIYF. CDR3 DNA: TGTGCCAGCAGTTACACACCGGGACAGACTGGAAACACCATATATTTT.

The CDR3 bases are TGTGCCACCAGTGATCCAGGGGTTGGCACTGAAGCTTTCTTT. Translated: CATSDPGVGTEAFF. J is TRBJ1-1 and V is TRBV24-1; D is perhaps TRBD1 (6 bases). This CDR3 contains 14 residues. Trimming pared 3 bases from V and 4 bases from J, leaving 11 bases between. The germline gives CDR1 KGHDR, CDR2 SFDVKD.

The chain uses TRBV7-2 and TRBJ1-5; D call uncertain. The V end was cut by 0 bases, the J end by 0 bases, with 6 bases between. Germline values: CDR1 SGHTA, CDR2 FQGNSA. The CDR3 totals 15 residues. The CDR3 is CASSLAGYSNQPQHF. The CDR3 nucleotides read TGTGCCAGCAGCTTAGCCGGATATAGCAATCAGCCCCAGCATTTT.

The genes are TRBV18 and TRBJ2-2; D is perhaps TRBD2 (5 bases). The CDR3 runs 16 residues. V shed 2 bases and J shed 3 bases, with 13 bases lying between them. The germline V gene has CDR1 KGHSH and CDR2 LQKENI. CDR3 loop: CASSPFGRADTGELFF. Written as DNA, the CDR3 is TGTGCCAGCTCACCATTCGGGCGGGCAGACACCGGGGAGCTGTTTTTT.

The rearrangement uses TRBV6-5 and TRBJ2-4; maybe TRBD2 (6 bases). Germline values: CDR1 MNHEY, CDR2 SVGAGI. Between the trimmed V and J ends, which lost 4 bases and 4 bases, there was a span of 14 bases. The CDR3 is 15 residues long. CDR3 region: CASSSHRGAKNIQYF. The CDR3 DNA sequence: TGTGCCAGCAGTTCCCACCGCGGGGCAAAAAACATTCAGTACTTC.

The rearrangement links TRBV30 to TRBJ1-1, with D possibly being TRBD1 (5 bases). This CDR3 has 15 residues. Deletions cut 3 bases from V and 3 bases from J, with 17 bases between. The V gene's germline CDR1 is GTSNPN and CDR2 SVGIG (reference sequence). The DNA of the CDR3 is TGTGCCTGGAGCAAAAAAAGACAGCAGTACACTGAAGCTTTCTTT. Translation gives CAWSKKRQQYTEAFF.

V usage is TRBV5-1 and J usage is TRBJ1-4; no clear D gene. Per germline, CDR1 SGHRS and CDR2 YFSETQ. The CDR3 is made up of 15 amino acids. Trimming pared 0 bases from V and 7 bases from J, leaving 13 bases between. The CDR3 protein is CASSLDGRGIEKLFF. CDR3 nucleotides: TGCGCCAGCAGCTTGGATGGACGGGGAATTGAAAAACTGTTTTTT.

This clone was seen just once. The J gene is TRBJ1-5, the V gene TRBV7-8; D is uncertain. The CDR3 has 12 amino acids. Trimming left V 7 bases short and J 3 bases short, with 7 bases between. Germline loops: CDR1 SGHVS, CDR2 FQNEAQ. The CDR3 region is CASTNANQPQHF. The CDR3 coding sequence is TGTGCCAGCACCAACGCCAATCAGCCCCAGCATTTT.

This rearrangement joins TRBV28 to TRBJ1-2; 7 nucleotides line up with TRBD1. V lost 4 bases to trimming and J lost 3 bases; unmatched junction nucleotides: 14. The germline CDR1 and CDR2 sequences are MDHEN and SYDVKM. The CDR3 has 17 amino acids. The CDR3 DNA reads TGTGCCAGCAGTTCAACCCGGACAGGCATTAAGGACTATGGCTACACCTTC. Its protein product is CASSSTRTGIKDYGYTF.

V is TRBV27 and J is TRBJ1-1, with TRBD1 identical over 7 bases. The trim removed 5 bases at V and 0 bases at J, leaving 6 bases unmatched. The CDR3 is made up of 15 amino acids. In germline, CDR1 is MNHEY, CDR2 SMNVEV (reference sequence). The CDR3, as DNA: TGTGCCAGCAGTCTTTACAGGGGAGTGAACACTGAAGCTTTCTTT. Its translation is CASSLYRGVNTEAFF.

J is TRBJ1-1 and V is TRBV18, with D perhaps TRBD1 (5 bases). Germline V gene data show CDR1 as KGHSH and CDR2 as LQKENI. With 2 bases removed from V and 6 bases from J, the gap between germline ends came to 7 bases. This CDR3 is built from 12 residues. CDR3 sequence (DNA): TGTGCCAGCTCACCAACGGGGCCTGAAGCTTTCTTT. This encodes CASSPTGPEAFF.

This clone is a singleton in its sample. The chain has TRBV7-2 and TRBJ1-3; 8 nucleotides agree with TRBD1. The ends lost 2 bases at V and 4 bases at J; junction bases unmatched: 10. Germline CDR1 reads SGHTA; CDR2 reads FQGNSA. The CDR3 has 17 amino acids. The chain's CDR3 is CASSLMPGGSEGNTIYF. DNA for the CDR3: TGTGCCAGCAGCTTAATGCCAGGGGGCTCGGAGGGAAACACCATATATTTT.

CDR3 nucleotides: TGTGCCAGCACCCCCAGGGGCGGAGGCTACACCTTC. It yields the protein CASTPRGGGYTF. The V call is TRBV28, the J call TRBJ1-2; weak D call: TRBD1 (6 bases). CDR1 is MDHEN and CDR2 is SYDVKM in the germline V gene. The CDR3 contains 12 residues. The V and J ends lost 7 bases and 8 bases respectively, with 14 bases between them.

The chain links TRBV19 to TRBJ1-5, with 7 positions matching TRBD1. Germline V lookup: CDR1 LNHDA, CDR2 SQIVND (reference sequence). The CDR3 is 15 amino acids. V shed 7 bases, J shed 4 bases, and the junction held 10 bases outside the gene matches. The CDR3 DNA follows: TGTGCCAGTACCACTGACAGGGCCAGGAATCAGCCCCAGCATTTT. Translating gives CASTTDRARNQPQHF.

The rearrangement links TRBV24-1 to TRBJ1-2; 9 bases fit TRBD1. This CDR3 comprises 14 residues. Per germline, CDR1 KGHDR and CDR2 SFDVKD. The ends lost 11 bases at V and 6 bases at J; junction bases unmatched: 12. The CDR3 loop reads CAIERRDRANGYTF. The CDR3 nucleotides are TGTGCCATCGAACGCCGGGACAGGGCTAATGGCTACACCTTC.

J is TRBJ2-6 and V is TRBV5-1, with D perhaps matching TRBD1 (7 bases). CDR1 is SGHRS, CDR2 YFSETQ, per germline. The CDR3 runs to 15 residues. Trimming removed 6 bases at V and 3 bases at J, with 13 bases between. Written as DNA, the CDR3 is TGCGCCAGCATGTCAGGGGGGTTTGGGGCCAACGTCCTGACTTTC. Protein sequence: CASMSGGFGANVLTF.

V usage is TRBV30 and J usage is TRBJ1-1, with D possibly TRBD1 on 6 matching bases. Per the germline V gene, CDR1 is GTSNPN and CDR2 is SVGIG (reference sequence). Trimming left V 0 bases short and J 2 bases short, with 13 bases between. The CDR3 has 15 residues. CDR3 residues: CAWSVPPGENTEAFF. CDR3 bases: TGTGCCTGGAGTGTACCGCCAGGGGAAAACACTGAAGCTTTCTTT.

This sequence joins TRBV6-5 and TRBJ1-5; D is perhaps TRBD1 (5 bases). Germline assignment: CDR1 MNHEY and CDR2 SVGAGI. With 6 bases removed from V and 7 bases from J, the gap between germline ends came to 10 bases. This CDR3 region has 12 residues. Here the CDR3 reads CASSHGGQPQHF. The CDR3 DNA sequence: TGTGCCAGCAGCCATGGGGGGCAGCCCCAGCATTTT.